This T cell receptor beta chain derives from a study of tumor-infiltrating lymphocytes in primary liver carcinoma. The study's findings and limits: Tumor-adjacent and tumor-blood pairs shared less of their repertoires than tumor region pairs shared.

Turning to this clonotype: Its antigen is still unknown. The conserved phenylalanine or tryptophan normally closing the CDR3 is absent here, so this likely arose from a read error.

A constant-region primer primed TCR beta cDNA synthesis from 500 ng of total RNA. The TCR beta library was amplified through three nested multiplex PCR rounds in a modified ARM-PCR procedure. TRBV1-TRBV30 forward and Cbeta reverse primers drove the first two approximately 11-cycle rounds. From the multiplex PCR reads, TCRdb called clonotypes with MiXCR, one entry per CDR3 protein. The sample shows 50,000 to 70,000 distinct CDR3 sequences, roughly 70% of them seen only once. Germline assignment: CDR1 LGHNA and CDR2 YNFKEQ. The CDR3 is 15 residues long. V was clipped by 1 base and J by 9 bases, with 18 bases between them. Scientists recovered RNA and DNA together from approximately 20-30 mg of unsorted bulk tissue.

The specimen was liver tumor tissue from sampling region 2. Subset in this sample: tumor region T2, inferior pole. This chain uses TRBV4-2 with TRBJ2-5, with D tentatively TRBD2 (7 bases). This receptor was taken from a man in his forties or fifties with primary liver carcinoma and hepatitis B virus infection. CDR3 sequence reads: CASSQVRGAGESQYC. CDR3 nucleotide sequence: TGTGCCAGCAGCCAAGTACGGGGGGCGGGGGAGTCCCAGTACTGC.